This TCR beta chain was identified during a study of shared clonotypes between healthy human individuals. Across the whole study: Donors had three CD4 naive, three CD4 memory, two CD8 naive and one CD8 memory plate apiece. Study-wide results and limits: Across subsets, estimated richness was generally greater for naive than for memory populations.

In regard to this clone: The antigen remains unidentified.

Healthy and HIV-negative, the adult donors had no recent acute infections or vaccinations. TCRdb's table, derived via immunoSEQ multiplex PCR, lists solely in-frame clones and lacks some. The data hold 2 million to 3 million clones, with 80% to 95% observed a single time. Germline CDR1 LGHNA, CDR2 YNFKEQ. The CDR3 loop spans 18 amino acids. The J segment lost 0 bases and the V segment lost 2 bases, leaving 8 bases of the junction unmatched. The rearrangement joins TRBV4-2 to TRBJ2-7; 12 bases align to TRBD2. The sequenced sample was naive CD4+ T cells from PBMCs. Regarding subset: CD45RA+ positively selected. This TCR came from a man aged 18 to 29 in good health. Some clones in this sample may be carry-over from other donors' samples. CDR3 amino acids: CASSQPGTSGPNSYEQYF. CDR3 bases: TGTGCCAGCAGCCAACCTGGGACTAGCGGGCCAAACTCCTACGAGCAGTACTTC.